The entry below gives a single T cell receptor beta chain sequence along with its context. The antigen remains unidentified. The CDR3 end is not reached by the read, which stops 3 residues before it; the germline J gene fills it in. Produced via immunoSEQ multiplex PCR; TCRdb's table is partial and in-frame only. Its table records fewer than 2,000 clones. These data are taken from a study of Tregs in tolerant kidney transplant recipients. FACS sorting followed an approximately six-day coculture of CFSE-labeled recipient PBMCs with irradiated graft donor PBMCs. Findings of the study overall: Tolerant patients' donor-specific Tregs expanded beyond overall Tregs, suggesting antigen-driven growth.

Trimming took off 2 bases at V and 7 bases at J, with 8 bases between the two ends. The CDR3 covers 12 residues. The germline CDR1 and CDR2 sequences are KGHSH and LQKENI. The clonotype originates from a human patient who received a combined kidney and bone marrow transplant. The chain couples TRBV18 to TRBJ1-1, with a possible D match to TRBD1 (6 bases). The source material was CD4+ T cells from blood cultured with allogeneic cells, sampled before the transplant. CDR3 amino acids: CASSPDRNEAFF. Partial CDR3 DNA: TGTGCCAGCTCACCAGACAGGAATGAA.